The 23 T cell receptor beta chains below were found in one sample sequenced in a study of monozygotic twins with inflammatory bowel disease. TCRdb reanalyzed the 5' RACE reads, giving one entry per CDR3 protein sequence and no DNA. Found here are tens of thousands of distinct CDR3 sequences; the top ten clones hold 5.3%. Sequencing was carried out using blood. Receptors originate from a human donor with ulcerative colitis or Crohn's disease, or a healthy co-twin of an affected twin (not recorded which).

The J gene is TRBJ2-7, the V gene TRBV7-2; no DNA is available, so the TRBD1 call from TCRdb remains unchecked. CDR1 is SGHTA, CDR2 FQGNSA, per germline. The CDR3 loop spans 16 amino acids. The CDR3 loop is CASSPTGQSIAYEQYF. The full variable domain, rest sourced from reference TRBV7-2 and TRBJ2-7, is GAGVSQSPSNKVTEKGKDVELRCDPISGHTALYWYRQSLGQGLEFLIYFQGNSAPDKSGLPSDRFSAERTGGSVSTLTIQRTQQEDSAVYLCASSPTGQSIAYEQYFGPGTRLTVT.

CDR3: CASSARIGTDTQYF. The chain employs TRBV9 and TRBJ2-3. Germline CDR1 SGDLS, CDR2 YYNGEE. The CDR3 runs to 14 residues.

The rearrangement links TRBV9 to TRBJ2-2; with no DNA, the TCRdb D assignment of TRBD1 cannot be verified. This CDR3 comprises 16 residues. The germline gives CDR1 SGDLS, CDR2 YYNGEE. This chain's CDR3 is CASSVADRGDTGELFF.

V gene TRBV5-1 combines with J gene TRBJ2-3; TCRdb's D call of TRBD2 is untestable without DNA. The CDR3 has 14 residues. Germline V gene data show CDR1 as SGHRS and CDR2 as YFSETQ. The CDR3 loop is CASSLEGIADTQYF.

The rearrangement uses TRBV4-3 and TRBJ2-3; TCRdb picks TRBD1, but there is no DNA to check that call. CDR3 length: 15 amino acids. Germline CDR1 reads LGHNA; CDR2 reads YSLEER. The CDR3 region is CASSRRDRATDTQYF.

The V and J genes are TRBV20-1 and TRBJ2-3; the D call of TRBD1 rests on TCRdb alone, since no DNA is present to check it. Germline loops: CDR1 DFQATT, CDR2 SNEGSKA (reference sequence). This CDR3 has 14 amino acids. The CDR3 here is CSARPGTATDTQYF.

The rearrangement uses TRBV6-1 and TRBJ1-2; no DNA is available, so the TRBD1 call from TCRdb remains unchecked. This CDR3 region has 16 residues. Germline CDR1 MNHNS, CDR2 SASEGT. CDR3 sequence reads: CASSPLRVGGNYGYTF.

The chain is built from TRBV28 and TRBJ2-1; TCRdb selects TRBD2, and the lack of DNA leaves this call unchecked. The germline CDR1 and CDR2 sequences are MDHEN and SYDVKM. The CDR3 length is 16 residues. The CDR3 spells CASTPRSGGAYNEQFF.

J is TRBJ2-6 and V is TRBV2. Germline CDR1 is SNHLY and CDR2 is FYNNEI. The CDR3 extends over 16 amino acids. The CDR3 loop is CASIWVLNSGANVLTF.

The V call is TRBV24-1, the J call TRBJ2-5; TCRdb proposes TRBD2, but this gene call is untestable without DNA. The germline gives CDR1 KGHDR, CDR2 SFDVKD. The CDR3 consists of 16 residues. The CDR3 protein is CATSGTSGIRGETQYF.

V gene TRBV5-6 combines with J gene TRBJ2-2; TCRdb calls TRBD2, which cannot be checked without DNA. From germline, CDR1 is SGHDT and CDR2 YYEEEE. The CDR3 covers 16 residues. The CDR3 loop is CASSLTAGLNTGELFF.

This rearrangement joins TRBV7-3 to TRBJ2-3; TCRdb returns TRBD1, unconfirmable since there is no DNA. CDR1 is SGHTA, CDR2 FQGTGA, per germline. The CDR3 totals 15 residues. CDR3: CASSLKGQPSDTQYF.

The rearrangement uses TRBV30 and TRBJ1-2. This CDR3 has 12 residues. Germline CDR1 GTSNPN, CDR2 SVGIG (reference sequence). CDR3 region: CAWRVSNYGYTF.

The genes are TRBV7-2 and TRBJ2-5; TCRdb designates TRBD2, a call that cannot be tested without DNA. The CDR3 spans 16 residues. Germline V gives CDR1 SGHTA, CDR2 FQGNSA. The CDR3 is CASSLALSTIGETQYF.

The chain combines TRBV20-1 with TRBJ2-1; the D call of TRBD2 rests on TCRdb alone, since no DNA is present to check it. This CDR3 comprises 13 residues. Germline V gene data show CDR1 as DFQATT and CDR2 as SNEGSKA (reference sequence). The CDR3 loop reads CSQEASGGNEQFF.

The CDR3 region is CASNRRWQSYEQYF. The chain employs TRBV2 and TRBJ2-7. The CDR3 is 14 residues long. Germline V gives CDR1 SNHLY, CDR2 FYNNEI.

The chain is built from TRBV20-1 and TRBJ2-3; TCRdb gives TRBD1 as the D gene, but with no DNA this cannot be confirmed. Germline CDR1 DFQATT, CDR2 SNEGSKA (reference sequence). The CDR3 runs 13 residues. The CDR3 sequence is CSAKSGPTDTQYF.

The rearrangement links TRBV3-1 to TRBJ2-7; TCRdb indicates TRBD1, and absent DNA this call remains unverified. CDR3 size: 14 residues. CDR1 is LGHDT, CDR2 YNNKEL, per germline (reference sequence). The CDR3 loop reads CATSSAPTSYEQYF.

V gene TRBV30 combines with J gene TRBJ2-4; TCRdb gives TRBD1 as the D gene, but with no DNA this cannot be confirmed. Germline V gene sequence: CDR1 GTSNPN, CDR2 SVGIG (reference sequence). CDR3 length: 15 amino acids. The chain's CDR3 is CAWSVLGTGPNIQYF.

V usage is TRBV9 and J usage is TRBJ1-2. This CDR3 contains 14 residues. In germline, CDR1 is SGDLS, CDR2 YYNGEE. The CDR3 sequence: CASSESATNYGYTF.

This chain connects TRBV3-1 to TRBJ2-3; the D call from TCRdb, TRBD1, cannot be confirmed without DNA. In germline, CDR1 is LGHDT, CDR2 YNNKEL (reference sequence). CDR3 length: 17 amino acids. The CDR3 sequence is CASSQSKGGTRTDTQYF.

The J gene is TRBJ2-1, the V gene TRBV11-3; TCRdb gives TRBD1 as the D gene, but with no DNA this cannot be confirmed. The CDR3 has 14 amino acids. Germline-derived CDR1 and CDR2 are SGHNT and YENEEA. CDR3 protein: CASSASWALNEQFF.

J is TRBJ2-5 and V is TRBV5-1; checking the TCRdb D call of TRBD2 is not possible without DNA. Germline V gives CDR1 SGHRS, CDR2 YFSETQ. This CDR3 contains 14 residues. The CDR3 is CASNNLAGQETQYF.